This T cell receptor (beta chain) was profiled in a study of beta chain features in type 1 diabetes. On this clone itself: Other nucleotide sequences in the sample specify the same CDR3.

The CDR3 runs 14 residues. Trimming pared 1 base from V and 0 bases from J, leaving 6 bases between. Looked up from germline, CDR1 is SGHRS and CDR2 is YFSETQ. Expressed TCRB transcripts got sequenced, as all isolated RNA was reverse transcribed. The protocol was immunoSEQ multiplex PCR, while the TCRdb copy is restricted to in-frame clones and leaves out a portion. The sample lists about half a million clones, approximately 30% occurring once. The receptor was derived from a man between 18 and 29 years old in good health. The gene calls are TRBV5-1 and TRBJ2-3, with D unclear. Sequencing used naive CD4+ T cells from blood. The DNA for the CDR3 is TGCGCCAGCAGCTTGACCTCTAGCACAGATACGCAGTATTTT. It yields the protein CASSLTSSTDTQYF.